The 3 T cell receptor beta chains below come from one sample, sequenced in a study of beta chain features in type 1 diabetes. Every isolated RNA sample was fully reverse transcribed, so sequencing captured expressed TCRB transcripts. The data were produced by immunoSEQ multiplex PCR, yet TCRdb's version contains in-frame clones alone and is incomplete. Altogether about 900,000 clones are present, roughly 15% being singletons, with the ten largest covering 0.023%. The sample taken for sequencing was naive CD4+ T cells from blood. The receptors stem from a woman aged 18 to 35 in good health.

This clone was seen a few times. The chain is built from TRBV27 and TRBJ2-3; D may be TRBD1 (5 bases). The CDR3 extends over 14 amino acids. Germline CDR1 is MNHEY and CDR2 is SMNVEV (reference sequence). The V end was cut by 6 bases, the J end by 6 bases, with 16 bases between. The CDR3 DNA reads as TGTGCCAGCAGAAGGACACTCAATCGGGATACGCAGTATTTT. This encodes CASRRTLNRDTQYF.

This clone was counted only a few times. CDR3 nucleotide sequence: TGTGCCAGCAGCCGCGGGACGGGGGACACAGATACGCAGTATTTT. Its translation: CASSRGTGDTDTQYF. V is TRBV7-9 and J is TRBJ2-3; the D gene is possibly TRBD2 (6 bases). Trimming took 5 bases from V and 2 from J, leaving 14 bases between them. Germline V gene sequence: CDR1 SEHNR, CDR2 FQNEAQ (reference sequence). The CDR3 is 15 residues long.

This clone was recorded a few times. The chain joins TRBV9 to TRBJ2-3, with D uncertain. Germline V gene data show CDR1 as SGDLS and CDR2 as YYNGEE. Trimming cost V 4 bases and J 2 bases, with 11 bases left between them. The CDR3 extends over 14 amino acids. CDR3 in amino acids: CASSSRLTTDTQYF. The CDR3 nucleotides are TGTGCCAGCAGCTCTCGTCTTACCACAGATACGCAGTATTTT.